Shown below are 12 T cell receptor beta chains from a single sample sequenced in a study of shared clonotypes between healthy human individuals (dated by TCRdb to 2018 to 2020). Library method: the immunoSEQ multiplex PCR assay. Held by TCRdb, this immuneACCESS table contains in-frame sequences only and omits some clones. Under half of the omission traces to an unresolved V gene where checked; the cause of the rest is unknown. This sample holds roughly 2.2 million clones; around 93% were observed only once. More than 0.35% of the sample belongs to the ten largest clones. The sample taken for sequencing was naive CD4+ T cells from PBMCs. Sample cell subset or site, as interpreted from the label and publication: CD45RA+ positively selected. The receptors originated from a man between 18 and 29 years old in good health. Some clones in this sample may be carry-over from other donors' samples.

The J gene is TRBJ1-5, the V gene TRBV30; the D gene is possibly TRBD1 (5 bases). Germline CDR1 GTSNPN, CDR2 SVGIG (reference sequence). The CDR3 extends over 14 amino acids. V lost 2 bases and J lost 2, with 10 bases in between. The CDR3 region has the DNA TGTGCCTGGAGTTTTGGGGACGGCAATCAGCCCCAGCATTTT. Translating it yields CAWSFGDGNQPQHF.

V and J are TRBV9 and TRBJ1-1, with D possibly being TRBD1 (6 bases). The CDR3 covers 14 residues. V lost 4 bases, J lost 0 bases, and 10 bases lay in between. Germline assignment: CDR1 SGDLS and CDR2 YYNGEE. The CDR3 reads CASSPRGMNTEAFF. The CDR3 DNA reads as TGTGCCAGCAGCCCCAGGGGCATGAACACTGAAGCTTTCTTT.

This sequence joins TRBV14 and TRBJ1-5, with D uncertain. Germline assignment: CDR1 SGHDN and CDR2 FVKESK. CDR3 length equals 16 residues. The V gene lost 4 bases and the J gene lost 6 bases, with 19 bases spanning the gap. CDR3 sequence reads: CASSRTWGAWAQPQHF. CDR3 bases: TGTGCCAGCAGCCGTACCTGGGGTGCCTGGGCTCAGCCCCAGCATTTT.

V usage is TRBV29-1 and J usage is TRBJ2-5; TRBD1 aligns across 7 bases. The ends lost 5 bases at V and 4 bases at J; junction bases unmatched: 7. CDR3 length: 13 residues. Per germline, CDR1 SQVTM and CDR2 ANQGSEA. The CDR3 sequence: CSVPKGAGETQYF. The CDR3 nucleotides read TGCAGCGTTCCCAAGGGGGCCGGAGAGACCCAGTACTTC.

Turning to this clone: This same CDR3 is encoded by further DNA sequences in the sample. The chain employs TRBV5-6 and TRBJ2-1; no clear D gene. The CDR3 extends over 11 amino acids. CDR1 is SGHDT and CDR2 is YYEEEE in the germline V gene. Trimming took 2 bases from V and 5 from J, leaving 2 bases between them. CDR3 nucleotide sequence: TGTGCCAGCAGCTTAGACAATGAGCAGTTCTTC. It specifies CASSLDNEQFF.

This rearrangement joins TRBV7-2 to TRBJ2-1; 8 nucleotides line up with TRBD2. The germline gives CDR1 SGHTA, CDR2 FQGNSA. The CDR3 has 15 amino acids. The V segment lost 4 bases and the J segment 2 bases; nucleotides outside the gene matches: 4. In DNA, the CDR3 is TGTGCCAGCAGCTCGTCGGGGGGGGCCTACAATGAGCAGTTCTTC. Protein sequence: CASSSSGGAYNEQFF.

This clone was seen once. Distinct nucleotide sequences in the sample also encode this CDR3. Here the CDR3 DNA reads TGTGCCAGCAGTTACGGGACGGCATCCTACGAGCAGTACTTC. Translated: CASSYGTASYEQYF. V gene TRBV6-5 combines with J gene TRBJ2-7; D tentatively reads TRBD1 or TRBD2 (5 bases each). With 2 bases removed from V and 1 base from J, the gap between germline ends came to 9 bases. CDR3 length: 14 amino acids. Germline assignment: CDR1 MNHEY and CDR2 SVGAGI.

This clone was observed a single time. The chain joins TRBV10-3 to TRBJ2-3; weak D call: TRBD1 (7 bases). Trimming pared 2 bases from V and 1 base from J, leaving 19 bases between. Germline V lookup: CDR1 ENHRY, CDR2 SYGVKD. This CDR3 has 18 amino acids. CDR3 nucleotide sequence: TGTGCCATCAGTGAGCCGCCTGGAGGGGGCTTGGGCACAGATACGCAGTATTTT. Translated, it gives CAISEPPGGGLGTDTQYF.

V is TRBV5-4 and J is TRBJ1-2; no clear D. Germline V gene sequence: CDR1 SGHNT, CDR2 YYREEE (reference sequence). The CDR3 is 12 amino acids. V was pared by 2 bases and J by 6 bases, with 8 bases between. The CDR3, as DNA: TGTGCCAGCAGCTTACGTCTCGATGGCTACACCTTC. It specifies CASSLRLDGYTF.

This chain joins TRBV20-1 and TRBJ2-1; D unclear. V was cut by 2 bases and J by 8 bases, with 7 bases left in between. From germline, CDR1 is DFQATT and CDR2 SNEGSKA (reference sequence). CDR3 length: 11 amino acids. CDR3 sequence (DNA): TGCAGTGCTAGACCACCCCATGAGCAGTTCTTC. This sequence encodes CSARPPHEQFF.

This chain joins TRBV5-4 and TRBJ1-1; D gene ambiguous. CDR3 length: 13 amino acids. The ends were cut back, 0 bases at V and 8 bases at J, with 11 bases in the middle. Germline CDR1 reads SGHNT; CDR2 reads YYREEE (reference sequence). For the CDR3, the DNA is TGTGCCAGCAGCTTGGCACAGCGAAACGAAGCTTTCTTT. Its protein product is CASSLAQRNEAFF.

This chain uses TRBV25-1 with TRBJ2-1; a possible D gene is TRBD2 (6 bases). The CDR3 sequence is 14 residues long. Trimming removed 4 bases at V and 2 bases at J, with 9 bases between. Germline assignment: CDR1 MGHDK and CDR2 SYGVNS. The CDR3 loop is CASSVGRTYNEQFF. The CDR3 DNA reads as TGTGCCAGCAGTGTTGGGAGGACCTACAATGAGCAGTTCTTC.